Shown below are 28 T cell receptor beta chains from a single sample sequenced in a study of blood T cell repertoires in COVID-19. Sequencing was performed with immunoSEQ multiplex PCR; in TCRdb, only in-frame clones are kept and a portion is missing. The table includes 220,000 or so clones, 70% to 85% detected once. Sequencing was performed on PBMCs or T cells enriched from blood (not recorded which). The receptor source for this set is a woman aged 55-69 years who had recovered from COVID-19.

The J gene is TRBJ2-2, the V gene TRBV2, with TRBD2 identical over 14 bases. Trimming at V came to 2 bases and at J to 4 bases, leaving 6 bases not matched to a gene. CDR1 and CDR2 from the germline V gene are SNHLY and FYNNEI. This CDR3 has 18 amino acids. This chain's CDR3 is CASSEWGLAGDLTGELFF. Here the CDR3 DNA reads TGTGCCAGCAGTGAATGGGGACTAGCGGGAGACCTCACCGGGGAGCTGTTTTTT.

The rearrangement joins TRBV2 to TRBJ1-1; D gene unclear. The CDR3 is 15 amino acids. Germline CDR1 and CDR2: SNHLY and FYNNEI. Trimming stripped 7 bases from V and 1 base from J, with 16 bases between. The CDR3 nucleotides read TGTGCCAGCAAGGCGGAGGAGGCTCAGAACACTGAAGCTTTCTTT. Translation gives CASKAEEAQNTEAFF.

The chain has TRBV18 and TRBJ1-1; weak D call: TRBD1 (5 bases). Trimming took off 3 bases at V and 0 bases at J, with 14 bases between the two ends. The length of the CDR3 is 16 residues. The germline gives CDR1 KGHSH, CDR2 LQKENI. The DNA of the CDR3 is TGTGCCAGCTCACCCGGGCCAGGGCATTTGAACACTGAAGCTTTCTTT. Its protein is CASSPGPGHLNTEAFF.

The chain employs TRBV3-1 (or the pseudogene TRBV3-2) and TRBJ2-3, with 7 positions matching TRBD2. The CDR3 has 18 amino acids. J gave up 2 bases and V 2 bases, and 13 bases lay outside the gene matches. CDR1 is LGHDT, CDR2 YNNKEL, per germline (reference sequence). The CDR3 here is CASSQPTYGGGITDTQYF. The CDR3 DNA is TGTGCCAGCAGCCAACCCACCTATGGGGGAGGGATCACAGATACGCAGTATTTT.

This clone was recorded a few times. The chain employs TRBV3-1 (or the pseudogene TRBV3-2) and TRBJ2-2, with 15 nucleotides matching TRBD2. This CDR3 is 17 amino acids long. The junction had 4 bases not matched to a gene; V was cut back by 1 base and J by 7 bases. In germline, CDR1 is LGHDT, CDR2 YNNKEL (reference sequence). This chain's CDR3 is CASSQGTSGGAYGELFF. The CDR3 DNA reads TGTGCCAGCAGCCAAGGGACTAGCGGGGGGGCTTACGGGGAGCTGTTTTTT.

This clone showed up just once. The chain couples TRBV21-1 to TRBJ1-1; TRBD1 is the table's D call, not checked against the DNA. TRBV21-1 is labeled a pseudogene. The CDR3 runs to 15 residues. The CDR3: CASSAWDSLNTEAFF. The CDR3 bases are TGTGCCAGCAGCGCCTGGGACAGCCTTAACACTGAAGCTTTCTTT.

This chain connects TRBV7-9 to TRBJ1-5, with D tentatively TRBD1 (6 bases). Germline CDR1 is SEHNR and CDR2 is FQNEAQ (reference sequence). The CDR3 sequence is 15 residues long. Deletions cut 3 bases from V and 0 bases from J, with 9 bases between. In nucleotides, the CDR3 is TGTGCCAGCAGCTTCCAGGGGAGTAGCAATCAGCCCCAGCATTTT. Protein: CASSFQGSSNQPQHF.

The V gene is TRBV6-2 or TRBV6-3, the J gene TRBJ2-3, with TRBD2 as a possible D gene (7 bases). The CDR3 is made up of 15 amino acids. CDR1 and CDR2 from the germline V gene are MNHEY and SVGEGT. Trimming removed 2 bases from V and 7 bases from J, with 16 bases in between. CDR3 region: CASSYPGGPRYTQYF. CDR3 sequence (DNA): TGTGCCAGCAGTTACCCGGGGGGCCCTCGCTATACGCAGTATTTT.

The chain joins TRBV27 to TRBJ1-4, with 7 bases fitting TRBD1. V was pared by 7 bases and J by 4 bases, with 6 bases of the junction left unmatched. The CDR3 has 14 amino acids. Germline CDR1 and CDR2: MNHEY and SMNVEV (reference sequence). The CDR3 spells CASTAGGSNEKLFF. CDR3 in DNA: TGTGCCAGCACCGCAGGGGGTAGTAATGAAAAACTGTTTTTT.

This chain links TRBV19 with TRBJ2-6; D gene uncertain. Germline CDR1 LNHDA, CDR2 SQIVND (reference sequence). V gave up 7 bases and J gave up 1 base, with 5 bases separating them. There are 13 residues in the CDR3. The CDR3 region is CASTTSGANVLTF. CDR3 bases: TGTGCCAGTACCACATCTGGGGCCAACGTCCTGACTTTC. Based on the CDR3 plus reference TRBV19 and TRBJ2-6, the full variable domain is DGGITQSPKYLFRKEGQNVTLSCEQNLNHDAMYWYRQDPGQGLRLIYYSQIVNDFQKGDIAEGYSVSREKKESFPLTVTSAQKNPTAFYLCASTTSGANVLTFGAGSRLTVL.

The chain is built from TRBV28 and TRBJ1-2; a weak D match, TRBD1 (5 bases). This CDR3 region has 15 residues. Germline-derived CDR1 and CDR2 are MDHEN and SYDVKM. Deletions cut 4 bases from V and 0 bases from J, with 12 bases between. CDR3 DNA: TGTGCCAGCAGTTCCCCGCAGGGTTCTAACTATGGCTACACCTTC. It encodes CASSSPQGSNYGYTF.

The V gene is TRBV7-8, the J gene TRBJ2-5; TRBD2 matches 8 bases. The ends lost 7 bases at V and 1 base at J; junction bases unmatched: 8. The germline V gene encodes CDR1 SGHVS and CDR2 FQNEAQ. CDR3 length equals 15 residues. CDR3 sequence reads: CASNNPRGGQETQYF. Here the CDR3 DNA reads TGTGCCAGCAACAACCCCCGGGGGGGCCAAGAGACCCAGTACTTC.

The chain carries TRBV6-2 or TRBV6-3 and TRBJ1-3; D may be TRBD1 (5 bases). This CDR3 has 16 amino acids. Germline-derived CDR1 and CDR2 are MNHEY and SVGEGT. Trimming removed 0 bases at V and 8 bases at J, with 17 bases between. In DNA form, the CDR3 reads TGTGCCAGCAGTTACTCGAGAAGCGTGGGGCTTGACACCATATATTTT. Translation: CASSYSRSVGLDTIYF.

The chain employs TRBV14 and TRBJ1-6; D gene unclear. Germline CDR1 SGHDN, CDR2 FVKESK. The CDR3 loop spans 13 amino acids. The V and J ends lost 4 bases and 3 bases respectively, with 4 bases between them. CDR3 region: CASSPNYNSPLHF. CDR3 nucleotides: TGTGCCAGCAGCCCCAACTATAATTCACCCCTCCACTTT.

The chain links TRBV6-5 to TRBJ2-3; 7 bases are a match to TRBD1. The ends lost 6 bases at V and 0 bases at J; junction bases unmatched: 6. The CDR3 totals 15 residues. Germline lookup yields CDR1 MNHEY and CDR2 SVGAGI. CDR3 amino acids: CASSSGQPSTDTQYF. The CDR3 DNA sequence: TGTGCCAGCAGCTCGGGACAGCCTAGCACAGATACGCAGTATTTT.

CDR3: CASSRPGTPGANVLTF. In DNA form, the CDR3 reads TGTGCCAGCAGCCGACCCGGGACACCTGGGGCCAACGTCCTGACTTTC. The V gene is TRBV7-9, the J gene TRBJ2-6; D possibly corresponds to TRBD1 (6 bases). The V end lost 5 bases, the J end lost 2 bases, and 13 bases lay between the germline ends. CDR1 SEHNR and CDR2 FQNEAQ come from the germline V gene (reference sequence). The CDR3 spans 16 residues.

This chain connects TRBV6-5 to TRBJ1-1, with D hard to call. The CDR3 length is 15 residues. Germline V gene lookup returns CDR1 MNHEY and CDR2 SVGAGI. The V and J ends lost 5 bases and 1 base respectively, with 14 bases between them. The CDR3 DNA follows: TGTGCCAGCAGTAAAAACCACCGGGGGAACACTGAAGCTTTCTTT. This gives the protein CASSKNHRGNTEAFF.

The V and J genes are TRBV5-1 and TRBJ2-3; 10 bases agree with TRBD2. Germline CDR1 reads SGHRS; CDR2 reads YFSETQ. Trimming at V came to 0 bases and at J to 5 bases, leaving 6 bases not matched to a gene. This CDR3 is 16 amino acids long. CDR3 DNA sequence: TGCGCCAGCAGCTTGGGAGCGGGGGGGCGTCAAGATACGCAGTATTTT. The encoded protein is CASSLGAGGRQDTQYF.

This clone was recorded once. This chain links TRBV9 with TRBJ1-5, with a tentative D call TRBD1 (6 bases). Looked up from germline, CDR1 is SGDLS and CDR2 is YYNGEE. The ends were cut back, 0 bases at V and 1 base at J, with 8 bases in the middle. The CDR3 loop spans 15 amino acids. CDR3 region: CASSVEGESNQPQHF. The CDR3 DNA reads TGTGCCAGCAGCGTAGAGGGGGAAAGCAATCAGCCCCAGCATTTT.

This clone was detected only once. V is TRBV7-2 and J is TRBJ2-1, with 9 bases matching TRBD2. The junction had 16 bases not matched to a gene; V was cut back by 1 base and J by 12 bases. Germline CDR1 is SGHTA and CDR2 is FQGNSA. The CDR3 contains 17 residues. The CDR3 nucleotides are TGTGCCAGCAGCTTAGGGGGTTGGGCTAGCGGGGCCTCGGGGCAGTTCTTC. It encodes CASSLGGWASGASGQFF.

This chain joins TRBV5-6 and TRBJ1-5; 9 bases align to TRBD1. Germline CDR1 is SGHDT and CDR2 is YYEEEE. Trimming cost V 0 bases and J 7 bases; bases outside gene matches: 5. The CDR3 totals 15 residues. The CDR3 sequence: CASSLGQGGVQPQHF. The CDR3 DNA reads TGTGCCAGCAGCTTGGGACAGGGGGGCGTGCAGCCCCAGCATTTT.

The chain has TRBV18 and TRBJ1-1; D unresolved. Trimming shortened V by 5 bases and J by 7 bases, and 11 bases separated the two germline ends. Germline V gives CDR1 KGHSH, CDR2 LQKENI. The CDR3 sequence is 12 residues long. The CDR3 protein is CASSLGEGEAFF. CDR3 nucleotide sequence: TGTGCCAGCTCATTGGGCGAGGGTGAAGCTTTCTTT. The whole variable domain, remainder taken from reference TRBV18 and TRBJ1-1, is NAGVMQNPRHLVRRRGQEARLRCSPMKGHSHVYWYRQLPEEGLKFMVYLQKENIIDESGMPKERFSAEFPKEGPSILRIQQVVRGDSAAYFCASSLGEGEAFFGQGTRLTVV.

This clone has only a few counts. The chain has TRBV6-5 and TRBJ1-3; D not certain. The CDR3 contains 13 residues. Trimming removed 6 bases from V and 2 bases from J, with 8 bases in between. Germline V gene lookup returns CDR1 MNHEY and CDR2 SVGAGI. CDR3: CASSRQTGNTIYF. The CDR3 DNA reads TGTGCCAGCAGCCGCCAGACTGGAAACACCATATATTTT.

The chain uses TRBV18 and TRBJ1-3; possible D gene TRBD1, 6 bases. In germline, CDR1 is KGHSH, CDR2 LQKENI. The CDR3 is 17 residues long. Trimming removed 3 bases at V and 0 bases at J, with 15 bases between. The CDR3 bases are TGTGCCAGCTCACCTTCCAGACAGGCGAGCTCTGGAAACACCATATATTTT. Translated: CASSPSRQASSGNTIYF. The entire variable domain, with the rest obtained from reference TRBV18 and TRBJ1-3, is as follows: NAGVMQNPRHLVRRRGQEARLRCSPMKGHSHVYWYRQLPEEGLKFMVYLQKENIIDESGMPKERFSAEFPKEGPSILRIQQVVRGDSAAYFCASSPSRQASSGNTIYFGEGSWLTVV.

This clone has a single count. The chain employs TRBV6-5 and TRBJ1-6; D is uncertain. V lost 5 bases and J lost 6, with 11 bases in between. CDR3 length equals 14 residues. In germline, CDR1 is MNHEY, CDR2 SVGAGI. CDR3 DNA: TGTGCCAGCAGTCGAAGTGAGGGTAATTCACCCCTCCACTTT. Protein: CASSRSEGNSPLHF.

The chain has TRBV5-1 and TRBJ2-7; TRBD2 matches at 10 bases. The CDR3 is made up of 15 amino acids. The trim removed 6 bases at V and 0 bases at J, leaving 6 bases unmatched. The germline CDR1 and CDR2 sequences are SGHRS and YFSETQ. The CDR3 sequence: CASTIAGGLSYEQYF. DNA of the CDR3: TGCGCCAGCACTATAGCGGGAGGCCTCTCCTACGAGCAGTACTTC.

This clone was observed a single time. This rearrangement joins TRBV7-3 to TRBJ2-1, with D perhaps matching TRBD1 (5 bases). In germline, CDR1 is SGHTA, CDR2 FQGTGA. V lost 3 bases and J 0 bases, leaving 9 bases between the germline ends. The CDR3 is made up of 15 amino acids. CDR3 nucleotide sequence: TGTGCCAGCAGCTTCACAGGAAGCTCCTACAATGAGCAGTTCTTC. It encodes CASSFTGSSYNEQFF.

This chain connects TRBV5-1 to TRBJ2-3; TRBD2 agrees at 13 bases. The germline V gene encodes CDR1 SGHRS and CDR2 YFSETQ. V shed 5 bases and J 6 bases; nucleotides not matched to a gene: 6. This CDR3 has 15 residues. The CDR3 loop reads CASSAGTSGADTQYF. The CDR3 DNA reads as TGCGCCAGCAGTGCCGGGACTAGCGGGGCGGATACGCAGTATTTT. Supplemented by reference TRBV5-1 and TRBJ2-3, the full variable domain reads KAGVTQTPRYLIKTRGQQVTLSCSPISGHRSVSWYQQTPGQGLQFLFEYFSETQRNKGNFPGRFSGRQFSNSRSEMNVSTLELGDSALYLCASSAGTSGADTQYFGPGTRLTVL.